One sample yielded the 6 T cell receptor beta chains listed below, sequenced in a study of cytomegalovirus exposure and HLA in healthy donors. The PCR had 60 Vbeta and 13 Jbeta primers. The repertoire was sequenced with immunoSEQ multiplex PCR; TCRdb's copy has only in-frame clones and lacks some. The profile shows 70,000 to 95,000 clones, around 75% of them singletons. The source material was PBMCs. Every receptor here comes from a middle-aged man in good health and CMV-seronegative.

This chain uses TRBV11-3 with TRBJ1-1; no clear D. The CDR3 has 13 amino acids. The germline CDR1 and CDR2 sequences are SGHNT and YENEEA. Trimming took 4 bases from V and 4 from J, leaving 10 bases between them. This CDR3 reads CASSSPSRTEAFF. The CDR3 DNA follows: TGTGCCAGCAGCTCCCCGTCCCGCACTGAAGCTTTCTTT. The full variable domain, in which reference TRBV11-3 and TRBJ1-1 provide the parts outside the CDR3, is EAGVVQSPRYKIIEKKQPVAFWCNPISGHNTLYWYLQNLGQGPELLIRYENEEAVDDSQLPKDRFSAERLKGVDSTLKIQPAELGDSAVYLCASSSPSRTEAFFGQGTRLTVV.

The chain links TRBV9 to TRBJ2-7, with D perhaps matching TRBD1 (5 bases). Germline lookup yields CDR1 SGDLS and CDR2 YYNGEE. The V and J ends lost 0 bases and 2 bases respectively, with 9 bases between them. The CDR3 is 14 residues long. Here the CDR3 reads CASSVAQGTYEQYF. The CDR3 DNA reads TGTGCCAGCAGCGTAGCGCAGGGAACCTACGAGCAGTACTTC.

This clone appeared once. The V gene is TRBV27, the J gene TRBJ2-5; no clear D. V lost 8 bases, J lost 2 bases, and 9 bases lay in between. Germline loops: CDR1 MNHEY, CDR2 SMNVEV (reference sequence). The CDR3 runs to 12 residues. CDR3 coding DNA: TGTGCCAGCGGGCGAAGACAAGAGACCCAGTACTTC. It is translated as CASGRRQETQYF.

The V and J genes are TRBV19 and TRBJ1-1; perhaps TRBD1 as D (6 bases). Trimming removed 5 bases from V and 1 base from J, with 14 bases in between. The CDR3 length is 15 residues. CDR1 LNHDA and CDR2 SQIVND come from the germline V gene (reference sequence). The CDR3: CASSLQGRGNTEAFF. The CDR3 bases are TGTGCCAGTAGTCTACAGGGACGAGGGAACACTGAAGCTTTCTTT.

The chain recombines TRBV9 with TRBJ1-2; D may be TRBD1 (6 bases). From germline, CDR1 is SGDLS and CDR2 YYNGEE. The CDR3 loop spans 14 amino acids. The V end was cut by 6 bases, the J end by 7 bases, with 19 bases between. CDR3 DNA: TGTGCCAGCAACAAAGACAGGTTAATAGGTGGCTACACCTTC. It is translated as CASNKDRLIGGYTF.

This clone was observed a few times. The rearrangement joins TRBV14 to TRBJ2-6; a possible D gene is TRBD1 (6 bases). The V end was cut by 0 bases, the J end by 1 base, with 13 bases between. Per the germline V gene, CDR1 is SGHDN and CDR2 is FVKESK. CDR3 length equals 18 residues. CDR3 loop: CASSQDQGQGSGANVLTF. DNA for the CDR3: TGTGCCAGCAGCCAAGATCAGGGACAAGGGTCTGGGGCCAACGTCCTGACTTTC.